Listed below are T cell receptor beta chains from one sample, sequenced in a study of cytomegalovirus exposure and HLA in healthy donors. The assay was immunoSEQ multiplex PCR, and TCRdb's table has in-frame clones only and misses some. This table has a few hundred thousand clones, around 90% appearing once. The source material was PBMCs. These receptors came from a girl aged 2-10 years in good health and CMV-seronegative. The CDR3 runs from the conserved cysteine through the conserved F or W. Each record gives: J gene, V gene, D gene, clone size, CDR3 DNA, CDR3 protein. D genes are given only for firm matches. Expanded clones are given a class, and other clones once, few, many or no size at all.

TRBJ2-2	TRBV19	-	once	TGTGCCAGCCAATTGGGGCGCAGCACCGGGGAGCTGTTTTTT	CASQLGRSTGELFF
TRBJ1-1	TRBV5-4	-	-	TGTGCCAGCAGCTTAAACAGCTATTCGAACACTGAAGCTTTCTTT	CASSLNSYSNTEAFF
TRBJ2-7	TRBV20-1	-	-	TGCAGTGCCTCGGGGGAGAACGAGCAGTACTTC	CSASGENEQYF
TRBJ2-7	TRBV2	TRBD2	-	TGTGCCAGCAGCCAAGGGACTAGCGGGTACGAGCAGTACTTC	CASSQGTSGYEQYF
TRBJ1-4	TRBV30	-	-	TGTGCCTGGAGGGACGGGGCAACTAATGAAAAACTGTTTTTT	CAWRDGATNEKLFF
TRBJ2-2	TRBV2	TRBD2	-	TGTGCCATGCGGCGGGGGGCAGGGAACACCGGGGAGCTGTTTTTT	CAMRRGAGNTGELFF
TRBJ1-2	TRBV30	TRBD1	-	TGTGCCTGGGCCCGGGACAGGGACCGATGGGACTATGGCTACACCTTC	CAWARDRDRWDYGYTF
TRBJ2-7	TRBV5-4	TRBD2	-	TGTGCCAGCAGTACCCTTAGCGGGCCAACCTACGAGCAGTACTTC	CASSTLSGPTYEQYF
TRBJ2-7	TRBV2	-	-	TGTGCCAGCAGTTCCCCCGGGGGTCTCTCCTACGAGCAGTACTTC	CASSSPGGLSYEQYF
TRBJ2-5	TRBV30	TRBD2	few	TGTGCCTGGAGTGTAGGAGCGGGGCGCTTAGAGACCCAGTACTTC	CAWSVGAGRLETQYF
TRBJ2-7	TRBV5-6	-	-	TGTGCCAGCAGCTTTACACCTAGCTCCTACGAGCAGTACTTC	CASSFTPSSYEQYF
TRBJ2-2	TRBV2	-	-	TGTGCCAGCTTTAAGACAGTTTCCACCGGGGAGCTGTTTTTT	CASFKTVSTGELFF
TRBJ2-7	TRBV15	-	-	TGTGCCACCAGCACCCGGACGGGGTCCTACGAGCAGTACTTC	CATSTRTGSYEQYF
TRBJ1-1	TRBV19	TRBD1	-	TGTGCTAGTAGTCCCCTTGGGGACAGGGGATGGAACACTGAAGCTTTCTTT	CASSPLGDRGWNTEAFF
TRBJ2-4	TRBV14	-	-	TGTGCCAGCAGCCAAGCAGGAACGGGGGTAGCCAAAAACATTCAGTACTTC	CASSQAGTGVAKNIQYF
TRBJ1-1	TRBV6-5	-	-	TGTGCCAGCAGTTACTCGAAGGGGAACATGAACACTGAAGCTTTCTTT	CASSYSKGNMNTEAFF
TRBJ1-2	TRBV18	-	-	TGTGCCAGCTCACCGCGGGGGCAGGGCGGCTACACCTTC	CASSPRGQGGYTF
TRBJ2-3	TRBV10-1	TRBD2	-	TGCGCCAGCATCCTTTACGGGGGGGCCGGACTATCTAGCACAGATACGCAGTATTTT	CASILYGGAGLSSTDTQYF
TRBJ1-5	TRBV7-9	TRBD1	-	TGTGCCAGCAGCTTGGAACTGACCTGGACAGGGGGACATCAGCCCCAGCATTTT	CASSLELTWTGGHQPQHF
TRBJ1-2	TRBV7-9	TRBD1	-	TGTGCCAGCAGCTTGGGGGCCGGACAGGGAGTTAGCTATGGCTACACCTTC	CASSLGAGQGVSYGYTF
TRBJ2-1	TRBV7-2	TRBD2	-	TGTGCCAGCAGCTTAGTATTAGCGGGAGGTTTTGAGCAGTTCTTC	CASSLVLAGGFEQFF
TRBJ1-4	TRBV25-1	-	-	TGTGCCAGCAGTGAATATACTCTCTCCAGGGGTGAAAAACTGTTTTTT	CASSEYTLSRGEKLFF
TRBJ2-5	TRBV25-1	-	-	TGTGCCAGCAGTGAATGGGGGGCGGGGGAGCAGTACTTC	CASSEWGAGEQYF
TRBJ2-1	TRBV29-1	-	-	TGCAGCGTTGATTCCGACAGGAACAATGAGCAGTTCTTC	CSVDSDRNNEQFF
TRBJ2-5	TRBV28	-	-	TGTGCCAGCAGTTACAGGGCCCTCCAAGAGACCCAGTACTTC	CASSYRALQETQYF
TRBJ2-1	TRBV5-8	TRBD2	-	TGTGCCAGCAGTTGGGTAGCGGGAGGGTCGGATGAGCAGTTCTTC	CASSWVAGGSDEQFF
TRBJ1-4	TRBV5-1	TRBD1	-	TGCGCCAGCAGCTTTGTCCCCCTTCCGGGACAGGGCTATGAAAAACTGTTTTTT	CASSFVPLPGQGYEKLFF
TRBJ2-1	TRBV7-9	TRBD1	-	TGTGCCAGCAGCTTAGTGAGTCAGGGGGCGAACAATGAGCAGTTCTTC	CASSLVSQGANNEQFF
TRBJ1-2	TRBV6-1	TRBD1	-	TGTGCCAGCAGTGGGGGGACAGGTGCTGCTAACTATGGCTACACCTTC	CASSGGTGAANYGYTF
TRBJ2-2	TRBV9	TRBD1	-	TGTGCCAGCAGCGTGGAACAGGGGGTCACCGGGGAGCTGTTTTTT	CASSVEQGVTGELFF
TRBJ2-7	TRBV28	TRBD1	once	TGTGCCAGCAGTTTCAACAGGGGCCTCTACGAGCAGTACTTC	CASSFNRGLYEQYF
TRBJ2-5	TRBV27	-	-	TGTGCCAGCAGTTTGACTCAAGAGACCCAGTACTTC	CASSLTQETQYF
TRBJ2-3	TRBV2	TRBD2	-	TGTGCCAGCAGTGGACTTGGACTAGCAGGTGATACGCAGTATTTT	CASSGLGLAGDTQYF
TRBJ2-3	TRBV11-2	-	-	TGTGCCAGCAGCTTAGGGACAGCCGGAGATACGCAGTATTTT	CASSLGTAGDTQYF
TRBJ2-3	TRBV6-1	TRBD2	-	TGTGCCAGCAGGGGTCTTCGACTAGCCAATACGCAGTATTTT	CASRGLRLANTQYF
TRBJ2-2	TRBV10-2	TRBD1	-	TGCGCCAGCAGTGTAACAGGGGGCACCGGGGAGCTGTTTTTT	CASSVTGGTGELFF
TRBJ2-3	TRBV4-2	-	once	TGTGCCAGCAGCCAAGATAATTCCCCGGGCAGGGATAGGTCAGATACGCAGTATTTT	CASSQDNSPGRDRSDTQYF
TRBJ1-1	TRBV5-6	TRBD1	-	TGTGCCAGCAGCCCCTCGACAGGGCCTGAAGCTTTCTTT	CASSPSTGPEAFF
TRBJ1-1	TRBV27	-	-	TGTGCCAGCAGTTCGGGATCACTGTTTGAGGCTTTCTTT	CASSSGSLFEAFF
TRBJ2-3	TRBV9	-	-	TGTGCCAGCAGCGTAGTGGGGGGACCACAAGCTAGCACAGATACGCAGTATTTT	CASSVVGGPQASTDTQYF
TRBJ2-2	TRBV6-5	TRBD1	-	TGTGCCAGCAGTTACAGGACAGGGGGCTCCGGGGAGCTGTTTTTT	CASSYRTGGSGELFF